The 10 T cell receptor beta chains below were found in one sample sequenced in a study of vaccination and CD4 T cells after COVID-19. Cultured CD4+ T-cell DNA underwent Oncomine TCR Beta short-read sequencing. One entry per CDR3 protein, called by TCRdb with MiXCR from the PCR reads. The table lists about 21,000 distinct CDR3 sequences, roughly 70% of them singletons. The treatment here: roughly 10-day PBMC culture with coronavirus spike peptide pools or control peptides (ViraFEST assay). No antigens are known for them. Sequenced input: CD4+ T cells from blood, cultured in vitro. Every receptor here comes from a human donor who had recovered from COVID-19.

This clonotype has more than one count but fewer than ten. Germline is not matched at one junction end, which may reflect a read error. The chain couples TRBV7-7 to TRBJ2-5; TRBD2 might be the D (6 bases). CDR1 SSHAT and CDR2 FNYEAQ come from the germline V gene (reference sequence). This CDR3 comprises 13 residues. As DNA, the CDR3 is TGTGCTAGCAGCTTAGCGGTGAAAGAGACCCAGTACTTC. Residues: CASSLAVKETQYF.

The chain uses TRBV21-1 and TRBJ2-1; the D call in the table, TRBD2, was not verified against the DNA. TRBV21-1 is a pseudogene. CDR3 length: 17 amino acids. The CDR3 here is CASSTPRLAGSYNEQFF. The DNA of the CDR3 is TGTGCCAGCAGCACCCCGAGACTAGCGGGCTCCTACAATGAGCAGTTCTTC.

Here the CDR3 DNA reads TGTGCCAGTAGTATACTAGGACAGACGAGCAATCAGCCCCAGCATTTT. Translation: CASSILGQTSNQPQHF. The rearrangement joins TRBV19 to TRBJ1-5; weak D call: TRBD1 (6 bases). Germline V CDR1 and CDR2: LNHDA, SQIVND (reference sequence). V lost 2 bases and J lost 1, with 12 bases in between. The CDR3 has 16 residues.

The genes are TRBV15 and TRBJ2-3, with 10 bases fitting TRBD2. Germline V gene sequence: CDR1 LNHNV, CDR2 YYDKDF (reference sequence). The CDR3 is 17 residues long. J lost 3 bases, V lost 0 bases, and 6 bases had no gene match. The CDR3 reads CATSRDSVSGRTDTQYF. In DNA, the CDR3 is TGTGCCACCAGCAGAGATTCAGTTAGCGGGAGGACAGATACGCAGTATTTT.

J is TRBJ1-1 and V is TRBV7-2, with TRBD1 matching over 7 bases. The CDR3 is 16 amino acids. From germline, CDR1 is SGHTA and CDR2 FQGNSA. V lost 5 bases to trimming and J lost 6 bases; unmatched junction nucleotides: 15. CDR3 in DNA: TGTGCCAGCAGCGCAATCAACAGGGGAAGTTACTCTGAAGCTTTCTTT. The encoded protein is CASSAINRGSYSEAFF.

This clonotype was seen a handful of times. V usage is TRBV6-1 and J usage is TRBJ1-2; D might be TRBD1 (5 bases). V lost 6 bases and J 7 bases, leaving 12 bases between the germline ends. The CDR3 extends over 12 amino acids. Germline assignment: CDR1 MNHNS and CDR2 SASEGT. CDR3 in DNA: TGTGCCAGCAGCATTTCGGGGCTTGGCTACACCTTC. Its protein product is CASSISGLGYTF.

The chain uses TRBV6-1 and TRBJ1-5; no clear D. The germline gives CDR1 MNHNS, CDR2 SASEGT. The germline V and J ends were trimmed by 0 bases and 0 bases, with 6 bases remaining between them. The CDR3 loop spans 15 amino acids. The CDR3 loop is CASSEAGYSNQPQHF. The CDR3 DNA reads as TGTGCCAGCAGTGAAGCGGGTTATAGCAATCAGCCCCAGCATTTT.

The rearrangement links TRBV30 to TRBJ2-1, with D uncertain. Germline assignment: CDR1 GTSNPN and CDR2 SVGIG (reference sequence). V lost 1 base, J lost 5 bases, and 21 bases lay in between. CDR3 size: 17 residues. Here the CDR3 DNA reads TGTGCCTGGAGTGATTACCCTTCGTACGGTAAACACAATGAGCAGTTCTTC. This gives the protein CAWSDYPSYGKHNEQFF. Variable domain in full (rest from reference TRBV30 and TRBJ2-1): SQTIHQWPATLVQPVGSPLSLECTVEGTSNPNLYWYRQAAGRGLQLLFYSVGIGQISSEVPQNLSASRPQDRQFILSSKKLLLSDSGFYLCAWSDYPSYGKHNEQFFGPGTRLTVL.

The V and J genes are TRBV4-3 and TRBJ2-6; D perhaps matches TRBD1 (6 bases). The CDR3 is made up of 15 amino acids. V dropped 1 base and J dropped 2 bases, with 6 bases sitting between them. The V gene's germline CDR1 is LGHNA and CDR2 YSLEER. The CDR3 DNA follows: TGCGCCAGCAGCCAAGCAGGGGCTGGGGCCAACGTCCTGACTTTC. This sequence encodes CASSQAGAGANVLTF.

The rearrangement links TRBV5-1 to TRBJ2-3, with 8 bases that match TRBD2. The germline gives CDR1 SGHRS, CDR2 YFSETQ. CDR3 size: 15 residues. The V gene end was trimmed by 3 bases and the J gene end by 5 bases; junction bases not matched to a gene: 8. CDR3 sequence (DNA): TGCGCCAGCAGCTCCGGGAGGGCCCTTGGAGATACGCAGTATTTT. Its translation is CASSSGRALGDTQYF.